Below are 20 T cell receptor beta chains sequenced from a single sample in a study of early T cells in non-severe SARS-CoV-2 infection. TCRdb re-called the 5' RACE reads through MiXCR, storing one row per CDR3 protein. The sample includes some 64,000 distinct CDR3 sequences, approximately 8.8% of them seen just once. Material: whole blood, obtained at baseline. The receptors were sampled from an adult who was a healthcare worker with PCR-confirmed SARS-CoV-2 infection or an uninfected control (not recorded which).

This clonotype was counted only a few times. CDR3 sequence: CASSPDVGKAFF. CDR3 nucleotides: TGTGCCAGCAGCCCCGATGTGGGGAAAGCTTTCTTT. This chain uses TRBV5-8 with TRBJ1-1; D unresolved. CDR1 is SGHTS, CDR2 YDEGEE, per germline. This CDR3 contains 12 residues. The V gene lost 4 bases and the J gene lost 9 bases, with 13 bases spanning the gap. Based on the CDR3 plus reference TRBV5-8 and TRBJ1-1, the full variable domain is EAGVTQSPTHLIKTRGQQATLRCSPISGHTSVYWYQQALGLGLQFLLWYDEGEERNRGNFPPRFSGRQFPNYSSELNVNALELEDSALYLCASSPDVGKAFFGQGTRLTVV.

This clonotype was seen a handful of times. The V and J genes are TRBV13 and TRBJ2-3; 7 bases fit TRBD2. CDR3 length: 14 residues. V gave up 6 bases and J gave up 3 bases; unmatched junction bases: 6. Germline V lookup: CDR1 PRHDT, CDR2 FYEKMQ (reference sequence). The CDR3 nucleotides read TGTGCCAGCAGTGGCGGGAGAAGGACAGATACGCAGTATTTT. Translating gives CASSGGRRTDTQYF.

The chain is built from TRBV9 and TRBJ2-1; D is perhaps TRBD1 or TRBD2 (5 bases each). V lost 4 bases to trimming and J lost 5 bases, with 19 bases between them. The V gene's germline CDR1 is SGDLS and CDR2 YYNGEE. There are 16 residues in the CDR3. Here the CDR3 reads CASSPRRDGKHNEQFF. The CDR3 DNA follows: TGTGCCAGCAGCCCGCGCCGGGACGGAAAACACAATGAGCAGTTCTTC.

The rearrangement joins TRBV16 to TRBJ1-4; D might be TRBD1 (5 bases). The V gene's germline CDR1 is KGHSY and CDR2 FQNENV. The ends were cut back, 2 bases at V and 13 bases at J, with 14 bases in the middle. CDR3 size: 13 residues. The CDR3 DNA reads TGTGCCAGCAGCCAAGATCTGTCAGGGTCACTGTTTTTT. Translation: CASSQDLSGSLFF. The entire variable domain, with the rest obtained from reference TRBV16 and TRBJ1-4, is as follows: GEEVAQTPKHLVRGEGQKAKLYCAPIKGHSYVFWYQQVLKNEFKFLISFQNENVFDETGMPKERFSAKCLPNSPCSLEIQATKLEDSAVYFCASSQDLSGSLFFGSGTQLSVL.

This clonotype has at least ten counts. The V and J genes are TRBV20-1 and TRBJ1-6; TRBD1 agrees at 7 bases. There are 17 residues in the CDR3. V lost 3 bases, J lost 0 bases, and 8 bases stayed unmatched. Germline CDR1 is DFQATT and CDR2 is SNEGSKA (reference sequence). The CDR3 DNA reads as TGCAGTGCTAGTGACCCTCGACAGGGCTCCTATAATTCACCCCTCCACTTT. This gives the protein CSASDPRQGSYNSPLHF.

This clonotype was counted ten times or more. V and J are TRBV7-9 and TRBJ1-6; D not certain. Trimming left V 8 bases short and J 7 bases short, with 12 bases between. Germline CDR1 and CDR2: SEHNR and FQNEAQ (reference sequence). This CDR3 has 13 amino acids. The DNA for the CDR3 is TGTGCCAGCCACCCCGAAGCAAATTCACCCCTCCACTTT. This encodes CASHPEANSPLHF.

This clonotype was seen a handful of times. This rearrangement joins TRBV13 to TRBJ2-4, with D maybe TRBD1 (6 bases). Trimming left V 3 bases short and J 8 bases short, with 14 bases between. The CDR3 is 14 residues long. Germline loops: CDR1 PRHDT, CDR2 FYEKMQ (reference sequence). For the CDR3, the DNA is TGTGCCAGCAGCTTGTTGAACAGGGAGCACATTCAGTACTTC. This encodes CASSLLNREHIQYF. Variable domain in full (rest from reference TRBV13 and TRBJ2-4): AAGVIQSPRHLIKEKRETATLKCYPIPRHDTVYWYQQGPGQDPQFLISFYEKMQSDKGSIPDRFSAQQFSDYHSELNMSSLELGDSALYFCASSLLNREHIQYFGAGTRLSVL.

A remark on this clonotype: One end of the junction fails to match germline, which may point to a read error. The chain recombines TRBV7-9 with TRBJ1-3; 9 nucleotides match TRBD1. The germline V gene encodes CDR1 SEHNR and CDR2 FQNEAQ (reference sequence). This CDR3 spans 15 amino acids. The CDR3 sequence: CASSWGQGTGDTIYF. The CDR3 DNA follows: TGTGCCAGCAGCTGGGGACAGGGTACTGGAGACACCATATATTTT.

This clonotype came up a few times. This chain connects TRBV5-1 to TRBJ2-1; D gene uncertain. The germline V gene has CDR1 SGHRS and CDR2 YFSETQ. Trimming removed 0 bases from V and 0 bases from J, with 19 bases in between. The CDR3 spans 19 residues. For the CDR3, the DNA is TGCGCCAGCAGCTTGGTATTATATGGCGAATCAAGCTCCTACAATGAGCAGTTCTTC. Encoded protein: CASSLVLYGESSSYNEQFF.

The sample holds many counts of this clonotype. This chain uses TRBV3-1 with TRBJ1-5; TRBD1 matches at 9 bases. This CDR3 has 17 residues. The germline V gene has CDR1 LGHDT and CDR2 YNNKEL (reference sequence). V lost 1 base, J lost 6 bases, and 10 bases stayed unmatched. The CDR3 here is CASSQAPKQGARQPQHF. In nucleotides, the CDR3 is TGTGCCAGCAGCCAAGCCCCGAAACAGGGGGCCCGTCAGCCCCAGCATTTT.

Only a few counts were recorded for this clonotype. The chain has TRBV25-1 and TRBJ2-2; D unclear. Per the germline V gene, CDR1 is MGHDK and CDR2 is SYGVNS. V was shortened by 4 bases and J by 6 bases, with 9 bases between the two germline ends. The CDR3 consists of 13 residues. CDR3 in DNA: TGTGCCAGCAGTGTCAGAAAGGCCGGGGAGCTGTTTTTT. It specifies CASSVRKAGELFF. Together with reference TRBV25-1 and TRBJ2-2, the CDR3 gives the full variable domain: EADIYQTPRYLVIGTGKKITLECSQTMGHDKMYWYQQDPGMELHLIHYSYGVNSTEKGDLSSESTVSRIRTEHFPLTLESARPSHTSQYLCASSVRKAGELFFGEGSRLTVL.

This clonotype was seen a few times. CDR3 sequence: CASSLDTHTGELFF. For the CDR3, the DNA is TGTGCCAGCAGCTTAGATACTCACACCGGGGAGCTGTTTTTT. This chain links TRBV7-9 with TRBJ2-2; the D is unclear. The CDR3 length is 14 residues. In germline, CDR1 is SEHNR, CDR2 FQNEAQ (reference sequence). Trimming took off 1 base at V and 3 bases at J, with 6 bases between the two ends.

This clonotype has more than one count but fewer than ten. The gene calls are TRBV18 and TRBJ2-1; D remains ambiguous. The CDR3 has 15 residues. Germline CDR1 KGHSH, CDR2 LQKENI. V was clipped by 2 bases and J by 2 bases, with 10 bases between them. The CDR3 DNA reads TGTGCCAGCTCACCATTCGGTCCTCCCTACAATGAGCAGTTCTTC. This gives the protein CASSPFGPPYNEQFF. The full variable domain, completed using reference TRBV18 and TRBJ2-1, is NAGVMQNPRHLVRRRGQEARLRCSPMKGHSHVYWYRQLPEEGLKFMVYLQKENIIDESGMPKERFSAEFPKEGPSILRIQQVVRGDSAAYFCASSPFGPPYNEQFFGPGTRLTVL.

This clonotype was seen ten or more times. V gene TRBV25-1 combines with J gene TRBJ2-3; TRBD1 might be the D (6 bases). Germline V gene lookup returns CDR1 MGHDK and CDR2 SYGVNS. The V end was cut by 3 bases, the J end by 2 bases, with 12 bases between. The CDR3 contains 15 residues. CDR3 region: CASSDRQGLTDTQYF. The DNA of the CDR3 is TGTGCCAGCAGTGATAGGCAGGGGCTCACAGATACGCAGTATTTT.

CDR3: CSAVGLFETEAFF. CDR3 in DNA: TGCAGTGCCGTGGGACTTTTTGAGACTGAAGCTTTCTTT. The V gene is TRBV20-1, the J gene TRBJ1-1; possibly TRBD1 for D (5 bases). V lost 6 bases and J 5 bases, leaving 16 bases between the germline ends. The CDR3 loop spans 13 amino acids. Germline CDR1 reads DFQATT; CDR2 reads SNEGSKA (reference sequence).

The rearrangement links TRBV6-1 to TRBJ2-3; 7 positions agree with TRBD1. This CDR3 comprises 14 residues. Germline CDR1 MNHNS, CDR2 SASEGT. V shed 8 bases, J shed 2 bases, and the junction held 7 bases outside the gene matches. CDR3 coding DNA: TGTGCCAGCTCCCGGGACAGCGCCACAGATACGCAGTATTTT. It translates to CASSRDSATDTQYF.

This clonotype was seen ten or more times. CDR3 nucleotide sequence: TGTGCCAGCAGCCAAGTAACTAGCGGGAGGGTATCTGGGGCCAACGTCCTGACTTTC. Residues: CASSQVTSGRVSGANVLTF. The gene calls are TRBV3-1 and TRBJ2-6; TRBD2 agrees at 13 bases. CDR3 length: 19 residues. V trimming: 1 base; J trimming: 1 base; junction bases outside the gene matches: 4. The germline V gene encodes CDR1 LGHDT and CDR2 YNNKEL (reference sequence).

This clonotype was counted ten times or more. V is TRBV27 and J is TRBJ2-3, with 7 bases matching TRBD2. V lost 5 bases, J lost 7 bases, and 15 bases stayed unmatched. CDR3 length: 16 residues. The V gene's germline CDR1 is MNHEY and CDR2 SMNVEV (reference sequence). In DNA form, the CDR3 reads TGTGCCAGCAGTCTAGATAGCGGGTCTTTCGGATATACGCAGTATTTT. Translating gives CASSLDSGSFGYTQYF.

This clonotype was counted between two and nine times. The chain carries TRBV6-6 and TRBJ1-6; D is uncertain. The V and J ends lost 5 bases and 10 bases respectively, with 9 bases between them. CDR1 and CDR2 from the germline V gene are MNHNY and SVGAGI (reference sequence). The CDR3 is 12 residues long. CDR3 nucleotide sequence: TGTGCCAGCAGTCTTCGGAACTCACCCCTCCACTTT. Protein product: CASSLRNSPLHF.

The sample holds a few counts of this clonotype. The V gene is TRBV7-6, the J gene TRBJ2-1; D unclear. The V end was cut by 6 bases, the J end by 10 bases, with 19 bases between. CDR3 length: 14 amino acids. Germline CDR1 and CDR2: SGHVS and FNYEAQ. The CDR3 DNA is TGTGCCAGCAGGCCCTTGAAGAAGGTGGGCGAGCAGTTCTTC. This sequence encodes CASRPLKKVGEQFF.